These 30 T cell receptor beta chains were all obtained from the same sample, sequenced in a study of blood T cell repertoires in COVID-19. Here immunoSEQ multiplex PCR was the method, and the copy in TCRdb shows in-frame clones only, minus some. The data contain approximately 210,000 clones, almost 85% of them singletons. The specimen was peripheral blood. The origin of the receptors is a woman aged 45-65 years with active or convalescent COVID-19.

Concerning this clone: This specimen includes other DNA sequences encoding the same CDR3. V is TRBV18 and J is TRBJ1-6; 7 positions agree with TRBD1. This CDR3 has 15 amino acids. Germline CDR1 reads KGHSH; CDR2 reads LQKENI. The ends lost 2 bases at V and 9 bases at J; junction bases unmatched: 7. Here the CDR3 reads CASSPNDRDGSPLHF. CDR3 DNA sequence: TGTGCCAGCTCACCAAACGACAGGGACGGTTCACCCCTCCACTTT.

This clone appeared once. This chain connects TRBV10-3 to TRBJ1-2; tentatively, D is TRBD1 (5 bases). The germline CDR1 and CDR2 sequences are ENHRY and SYGVKD. Trimming removed 6 bases from V and 7 bases from J, with 9 bases in between. The CDR3 has 11 residues. CDR3: CAISDSSGYTF. CDR3 in DNA: TGTGCCATCAGCGACAGTTCTGGCTACACCTTC.

The chain has TRBV5-1 and TRBJ1-6; D possibly corresponds to TRBD1 (5 bases). This CDR3 is 15 amino acids long. Germline-derived CDR1 and CDR2 are SGHRS and YFSETQ. Trimming left V 0 bases short and J 9 bases short, with 13 bases between. The CDR3 DNA reads as TGCGCCAGCAGCTTGGCCACAGGTCGCTTTTCACCCCTCCACTTT. Encoded protein: CASSLATGRFSPLHF.

The V gene is TRBV4-1, the J gene TRBJ1-2; TRBD1 matches 7 bases. Germline values: CDR1 MGHRA, CDR2 YSYEKL. V lost 4 bases and J lost 0; bases outside the gene matches: 5. The CDR3 totals 15 residues. CDR3 DNA: TGCGCCAGCAGCCCGGACAGGATTCCTAACTATGGCTACACCTTC. Protein sequence: CASSPDRIPNYGYTF.

The chain combines TRBV28 with TRBJ1-2; possible D gene TRBD1, 5 bases. Germline V gene lookup returns CDR1 MDHEN and CDR2 SYDVKM. V gave up 8 bases and J gave up 9 bases, with 19 bases separating them. The CDR3 spans 13 residues. This chain's CDR3 is CASLGRGASSYTF. CDR3 coding DNA: TGTGCCAGCCTAGGTAGGGGCGCAAGTAGCTACACCTTC.

The CDR3 DNA reads as TGCGCCAGCAGCGTCCGGGTCTCCACATCTGGAAACACCATATATTTT. It codes for CASSVRVSTSGNTIYF. The V call is TRBV4-1, the J call TRBJ1-3, with D hard to call. Trimming removed 5 bases at V and 1 base at J, with 15 bases between. This CDR3 region has 16 residues. CDR1 is MGHRA, CDR2 YSYEKL, per germline.

V is TRBV18 and J is TRBJ1-2, with 8 bases fitting TRBD1. V gave up 8 bases and J gave up 3 bases; unmatched junction bases: 2. Germline lookup yields CDR1 KGHSH and CDR2 LQKENI. This CDR3 comprises 12 residues. The CDR3 is CASTTGDYGYTF. The CDR3 DNA reads as TGTGCCAGCACGACAGGGGACTATGGCTACACCTTC.

This sequence joins TRBV5-6 and TRBJ1-2; no definite D call. Germline V lookup: CDR1 SGHDT, CDR2 YYEEEE. The CDR3 contains 14 residues. Between the trimmed V and J ends, which lost 3 bases and 2 bases, there was a span of 11 bases. The CDR3 region has the DNA TGTGCCAGCAGCTACGACACCCTGAACTATGGCTACACCTTC. Encoded protein: CASSYDTLNYGYTF.

This chain joins TRBV2 and TRBJ1-1, with 10 bases matching TRBD1. The CDR3 is 15 amino acids. Trimming removed 5 bases from V and 3 bases from J; junction bases left unmatched: 6. Germline V CDR1 and CDR2: SNHLY, FYNNEI. The CDR3 nucleotides are TGTGCCAGCAGTAGGACAGGGGGTGAGCACACTGAAGCTTTCTTT. This sequence encodes CASSRTGGEHTEAFF.

The sample holds one count of this clone. The chain carries TRBV5-1 and TRBJ1-2; the D gene is possibly TRBD1 (5 bases). Germline V gives CDR1 SGHRS, CDR2 YFSETQ. The CDR3 loop spans 14 amino acids. V shed 0 bases and J shed 5 bases, with 11 bases lying between them. CDR3 amino acids: CASSLVTGTYGYTF. In nucleotides, the CDR3 is TGCGCCAGCAGCTTGGTAACAGGTACATATGGCTACACCTTC.

This chain's CDR3 is CASSQGLFYGYTF. For the CDR3, the DNA is TGTGCCAGCAGCCAAGGACTCTTCTATGGCTACACCTTC. The chain joins TRBV14 to TRBJ1-2, with D hard to call. The CDR3 spans 13 residues. Germline CDR1 reads SGHDN; CDR2 reads FVKESK. Trimming removed 1 base from V and 4 bases from J, with 7 bases in between.

This clone was counted once. The V and J genes are TRBV6-5 and TRBJ1-2, with 9 bases matching TRBD1. CDR1 and CDR2 from the germline V gene are MNHEY and SVGAGI. The CDR3 covers 14 residues. V trimming: 8 bases; J trimming: 9 bases; junction bases outside the gene matches: 13. CDR3 amino acids: CASVAGTGYDSYTF. The CDR3 coding sequence is TGTGCCAGCGTTGCCGGGACAGGGTACGATAGCTACACCTTC.

The V gene is TRBV7-2, the J gene TRBJ1-2; D not certain. The CDR3 runs to 12 residues. The germline V gene has CDR1 SGHTA and CDR2 FQGNSA. Trimming stripped 2 bases from V and 4 bases from J, with 5 bases between. CDR3 region: CASSLIGYGYTF. In nucleotides, the CDR3 is TGTGCCAGCAGCTTAATCGGCTATGGCTACACCTTC.

In this sample, this clone turned up once. DNA of the CDR3: TGTGCCAGCAGCGTAGGTCTTCAGGGGGTAACCGGGGAGCTGTTTTTT. Protein: CASSVGLQGVTGELFF. The chain is built from TRBV9 and TRBJ2-2; TRBD1 aligns across 7 bases. Germline CDR1 reads SGDLS; CDR2 reads YYNGEE. V shed 0 bases, J shed 5 bases, and the junction held 7 bases outside the gene matches. The CDR3 is 16 residues long. Combining the CDR3 with reference TRBV9 and TRBJ2-2 gives the whole variable domain DSGVTQTPKHLITATGQRVTLRCSPRSGDLSVYWYQQSLDQGLQFLIQYYNGEERAKGNILERFSAQQFPDLHSELNLSSLELGDSALYFCASSVGLQGVTGELFFGEGSRLTVL.

This chain links TRBV6-5 with TRBJ1-2; D perhaps matches TRBD1 (5 bases). Per germline, CDR1 MNHEY and CDR2 SVGAGI. This CDR3 spans 13 amino acids. V was clipped by 8 bases and J by 4 bases, with 14 bases between them. CDR3 nucleotides: TGTGCCAGCCTGCGGGGGGTCGGCTATGGCTACACCTTC. It encodes CASLRGVGYGYTF.

J is TRBJ1-4 and V is TRBV19; 9 bases line up with TRBD1. Germline assignment: CDR1 LNHDA and CDR2 SQIVND (reference sequence). J gave up 10 bases and V 10 bases, and 16 bases lay outside the gene matches. There are 15 residues in the CDR3. The CDR3 DNA sequence: TGTGCCACAACGAAACCGGGACAGGGTTTGTCAAAACTGTTTTTT. It is translated as CATTKPGQGLSKLFF. Drawing the rest from reference TRBV19 and TRBJ1-4, the complete variable domain is DGGITQSPKYLFRKEGQNVTLSCEQNLNHDAMYWYRQDPGQGLRLIYYSQIVNDFQKGDIAEGYSVSREKKESFPLTVTSAQKNPTAFYLCATTKPGQGLSKLFFGSGTQLSVL.

The V and J genes are TRBV5-1 and TRBJ1-2; D is ambiguous. Trimming cost V 0 bases and J 7 bases, with 13 bases left between them. CDR1 is SGHRS, CDR2 YFSETQ, per germline. The CDR3 covers 14 residues. The CDR3 protein is CASSLEKGRGGYTF. The CDR3 nucleotides are TGCGCCAGCAGCTTGGAGAAAGGTAGAGGTGGCTACACCTTC.

This chain uses TRBV11-1 with TRBJ2-3; unclear D gene. This CDR3 is 14 amino acids long. Trimming removed 1 base at V and 0 bases at J, with 5 bases between. CDR1 and CDR2 from the germline V gene are SGHAT and FQDESV (reference sequence). CDR3 DNA: TGTGCCAGCAGCTTAGGGCCGAGCACAGATACGCAGTATTTT. Its protein product is CASSLGPSTDTQYF.

The rearrangement joins TRBV7-9 to TRBJ2-7; D uncertain. The germline CDR1 and CDR2 sequences are SEHNR and FQNEAQ (reference sequence). V was cut by 3 bases and J by 5 bases, with 5 bases left in between. The CDR3 spans 11 residues. The CDR3 reads CASSFGDEQYF. The CDR3 region has the DNA TGTGCCAGCAGCTTCGGTGACGAGCAGTACTTC.

V usage is TRBV28 and J usage is TRBJ2-1, with 11 bases aligning to TRBD2. The V gene's germline CDR1 is MDHEN and CDR2 SYDVKM. J gave up 7 bases and V 8 bases, and 7 bases lay outside the gene matches. The CDR3 runs 14 residues. CDR3 protein: CASSPSGRSNEQFF. CDR3 sequence (DNA): TGTGCCAGCTCCCCTAGCGGGAGGTCGAATGAGCAGTTCTTC.

V is TRBV7-9 and J is TRBJ1-2, with TRBD1 identical over 7 bases. V was pared by 6 bases and J by 7 bases, with 14 bases of the junction left unmatched. Germline V lookup: CDR1 SEHNR, CDR2 FQNEAQ (reference sequence). The CDR3 totals 15 residues. The CDR3 DNA sequence: TGTGCCAGCAGACTGACAGGGATATTTACCGGTGGCTACACCTTC. Protein product: CASRLTGIFTGGYTF. Full variable domain (rest looked up from reference TRBV7-9 and TRBJ1-2): DTGVSQNPRHKITKRGQNVTFRCDPISEHNRLYWYRQTLGQGPEFLTYFQNEAQLEKSRLLSDRFSAERPKGSFSTLEIQRTEQGDSAMYLCASRLTGIFTGGYTFGSGTRLTVV.

In its sample, this clone was seen a few times. The chain employs TRBV19 and TRBJ2-7; TRBD1 agrees at 7 bases. Germline CDR1 LNHDA, CDR2 SQIVND (reference sequence). This CDR3 is built from 15 residues. V trimming: 10 bases; J trimming: 6 bases; junction bases outside the gene matches: 18. This CDR3 reads CATSRGGTGAGEQYF. In DNA form, the CDR3 reads TGTGCCACCTCAAGAGGGGGTACAGGGGCAGGCGAGCAGTACTTC.

This chain uses TRBV7-6 with TRBJ2-1, with 11 bases lining up with TRBD2. The CDR3 extends over 16 amino acids. CDR1 SGHVS and CDR2 FNYEAQ come from the germline V gene. V gave up 8 bases and J gave up 7 bases; unmatched junction bases: 13. This chain's CDR3 is CASGPGGGLAANEQFF. For the CDR3, the DNA is TGTGCCAGCGGTCCAGGGGGGGGACTAGCGGCTAATGAGCAGTTCTTC.

V is TRBV11-2 and J is TRBJ1-2, with D hard to call. Germline V lookup: CDR1 SGHAT, CDR2 FQNNGV. Deletions cut 1 base from V and 5 bases from J, with 11 bases between. The CDR3 consists of 14 residues. In nucleotides, the CDR3 is TGTGCCAGCAGCTTAGGTCCCGGGTCGTATGGCTACACCTTC. As protein: CASSLGPGSYGYTF.

The chain is built from TRBV6-1 and TRBJ2-1; D ambiguous. CDR1 is MNHNS, CDR2 SASEGT, per germline. The CDR3 covers 16 residues. Trimming removed 4 bases from V and 8 bases from J, with 21 bases in between. CDR3 in DNA: TGTGCCAGCAGTGGTCTTAGGCCCCGAGGTAAGGATGAGCAGTTCTTC. This sequence encodes CASSGLRPRGKDEQFF.

The rearrangement joins TRBV6-4 to TRBJ2-3; D remains ambiguous. The V gene's germline CDR1 is MRHNA and CDR2 SNTAGT. The V end lost 2 bases, the J end lost 4 bases, and 7 bases lay between the germline ends. The CDR3 is 13 residues long. This CDR3 reads CASSDGEPDTQYF. CDR3 sequence (DNA): TGTGCCAGCAGTGACGGAGAGCCAGATACGCAGTATTTT.

The chain recombines TRBV27 with TRBJ1-3; D is unresolved. This CDR3 contains 14 residues. V lost 3 bases, J lost 4 bases, and 10 bases lay in between. CDR1 and CDR2 from the germline V gene are MNHEY and SMNVEV (reference sequence). CDR3 in amino acids: CASSLAGTGNTIYF. The CDR3 coding sequence is TGTGCCAGCAGTTTGGCGGGTACGGGAAACACCATATATTTT.

This sequence joins TRBV5-1 and TRBJ1-5, with 8 bases aligning to TRBD1. With 4 bases clipped from V and 1 base from J, the junction kept 13 bases outside the gene matches. Per the germline V gene, CDR1 is SGHRS and CDR2 is YFSETQ. The CDR3 has 18 residues. The CDR3 DNA reads TGCGCCAGCAGCCCCAATCCCGGACAGGGAGGGAGCAATCAGCCCCAGCATTTT. Translation: CASSPNPGQGGSNQPQHF. Full variable domain (remainder filled in from reference TRBV5-1 and TRBJ1-5): KAGVTQTPRYLIKTRGQQVTLSCSPISGHRSVSWYQQTPGQGLQFLFEYFSETQRNKGNFPGRFSGRQFSNSRSEMNVSTLELGDSALYLCASSPNPGQGGSNQPQHFGDGTRLSIL.

CDR3 DNA sequence: TGTGCCAGTAGTCCGAGGTCCGGGCCCCAGCATTTT. Translated: CASSPRSGPQHF. The chain employs TRBV19 and TRBJ1-5; D gene uncertain. V dropped 5 bases and J dropped 9 bases, with 11 bases sitting between them. Germline V gene lookup returns CDR1 LNHDA and CDR2 SQIVND (reference sequence). The CDR3 extends over 12 amino acids.

The CDR3 region is CSLAEASAEQFF. CDR3 coding DNA: TGCAGCCTTGCTGAGGCGTCAGCTGAGCAGTTCTTC. The chain employs TRBV29-1 and TRBJ2-1; no clear D. The germline V and J ends were trimmed by 8 bases and 9 bases, with 17 bases remaining between them. Per the germline V gene, CDR1 is SQVTM and CDR2 is ANQGSEA. This CDR3 has 12 amino acids.